This TCR beta chain was obtained from a study of T-cell memory formation after mild COVID-19. A single record per CDR3 protein comes from TCRdb applying MiXCR to the 5' RACE reads. The data contain roughly 600,000 distinct CDR3 sequences, 15% to 20% of them singletons. This clonotype was seen more than once but under ten times. From germline, CDR1 is ENHRY and CDR2 SYGVKD. V was pared by 8 bases and J by 0 bases, with 4 bases of the junction left unmatched. The CDR3 runs to 13 residues. The sample consisted of PBMCs or a T cell subset sorted from them (not recorded which). This chain links TRBV10-3 with TRBJ2-7; 7 nucleotides align to TRBD2. The clonotype originates from an adult woman who had mild COVID-19 (a few samples of this study predate the infection). Cell type and time point are not known. As DNA, the CDR3 is TGTGCCATCGGGGGGAGGGCCTCCTACGAGCAGTACTTC. Translation: CAIGGRASYEQYF.